In its sample, the clone carrying this T cell receptor beta chain was seen a few times. This specimen belongs to a study of regulatory T cells in long-lasting Graves disease. Time point reported: newly diagnosed GD, antithyroid drugs for less than 3 months. Construction of the TCR library relied on RNA isolated from PBMCs. The CDR3 runs 13 residues. Germline V gene data show CDR1 as SQVTM and CDR2 as ANQGSEA. V shed 4 bases and J shed 7 bases, with 14 bases lying between them. Building of the TCR beta libraries involved iRepertoire HTBI primers and Arm-PCR of CDR3 regions. TCRdb redid the calling of the multiplex PCR reads with MiXCR, one entry per CDR3 protein. This table has roughly 500,000 distinct CDR3 sequences, about 11% appearing once. The same sample was also used in a study of T cells in Graves' hyperthyroidism and ophthalmopathy. That work adds: Graves' hyperthyroidism was deemed stable absent ophthalmopathy progression within 18 months. The HTBI primer set drove a first-round RT-PCR of the TCR CDR3.

The chain is built from TRBV29-1 and TRBJ1-5; D is perhaps TRBD1 (6 bases). The input for sequencing was peripheral blood mononuclear cells (PBMCs), taken at new diagnosis, from a patient treated with antithyroid drugs. The receptor was isolated from a woman younger than 45 with Graves disease. The CDR3 reads CSVGQGQGQPQHF. Written as DNA, the CDR3 is TGCAGCGTTGGTCAGGGGCAAGGACAGCCCCAGCATTTT.